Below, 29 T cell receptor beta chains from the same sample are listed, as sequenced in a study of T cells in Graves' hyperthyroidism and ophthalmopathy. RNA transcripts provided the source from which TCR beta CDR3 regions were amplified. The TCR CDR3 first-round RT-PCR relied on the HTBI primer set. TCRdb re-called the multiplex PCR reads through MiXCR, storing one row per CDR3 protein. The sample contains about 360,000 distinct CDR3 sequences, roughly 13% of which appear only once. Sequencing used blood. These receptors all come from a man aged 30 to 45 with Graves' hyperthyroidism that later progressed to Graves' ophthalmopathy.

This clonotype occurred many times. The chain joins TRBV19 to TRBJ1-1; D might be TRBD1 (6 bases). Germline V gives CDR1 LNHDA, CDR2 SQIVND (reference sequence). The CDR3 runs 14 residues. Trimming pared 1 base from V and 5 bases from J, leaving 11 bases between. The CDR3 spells CASSIGGGGTEAFF. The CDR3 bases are TGTGCCAGTAGTATAGGAGGGGGAGGAACTGAAGCTTTCTTT.

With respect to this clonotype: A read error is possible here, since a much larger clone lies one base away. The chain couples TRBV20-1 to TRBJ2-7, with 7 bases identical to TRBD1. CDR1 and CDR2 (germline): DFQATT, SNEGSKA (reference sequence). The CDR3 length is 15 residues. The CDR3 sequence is CSASNRGRSSCEQYF. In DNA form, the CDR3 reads TGCAGTGCGTCTAACAGGGGCAGGAGCTCCTGCGAGCAGTACTTC.

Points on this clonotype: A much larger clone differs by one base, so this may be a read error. The CDR3 DNA reads TGTGCCAGCAGCATAGCGGGGGGGCGCACCGGGGAGCCGTTTTTT. Its translation is CASSIAGGRTGEPFF. This chain connects TRBV12-3 or TRBV12-4 to TRBJ2-2; 11 nucleotides match TRBD2. The CDR3 length is 15 residues.

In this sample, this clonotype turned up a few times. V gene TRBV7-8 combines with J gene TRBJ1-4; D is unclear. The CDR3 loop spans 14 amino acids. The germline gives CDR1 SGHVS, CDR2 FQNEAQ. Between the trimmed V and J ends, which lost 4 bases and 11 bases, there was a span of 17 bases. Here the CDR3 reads CASSSSGLGEKLFF. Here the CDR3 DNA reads TGTGCCAGCAGCTCCTCCGGTCTGGGCGAGAAACTGTTTTTT.

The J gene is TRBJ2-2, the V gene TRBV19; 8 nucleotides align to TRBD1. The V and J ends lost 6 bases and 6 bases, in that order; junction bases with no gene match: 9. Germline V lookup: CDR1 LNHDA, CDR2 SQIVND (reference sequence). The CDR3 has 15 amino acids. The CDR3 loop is CASSPMDREAGELFF. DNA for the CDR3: TGTGCCAGTAGCCCTATGGACAGGGAGGCCGGGGAGCTGTTTTTT.

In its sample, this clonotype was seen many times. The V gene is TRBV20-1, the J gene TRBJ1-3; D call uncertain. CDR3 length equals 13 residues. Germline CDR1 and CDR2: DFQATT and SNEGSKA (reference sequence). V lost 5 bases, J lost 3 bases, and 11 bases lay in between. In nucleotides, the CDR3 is TGCAGTGCTTTCGGACGAAATGGAAACACCATATATTTT. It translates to CSAFGRNGNTIYF.

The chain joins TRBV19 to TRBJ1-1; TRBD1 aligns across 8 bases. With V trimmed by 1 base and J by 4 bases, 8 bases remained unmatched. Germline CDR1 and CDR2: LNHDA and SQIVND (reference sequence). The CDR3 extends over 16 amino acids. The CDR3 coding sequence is TGTGCCAGTAGTATAGCCAGGGGGCGCAGTGGCACTGAAGCTTTCTTT. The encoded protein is CASSIARGRSGTEAFF.

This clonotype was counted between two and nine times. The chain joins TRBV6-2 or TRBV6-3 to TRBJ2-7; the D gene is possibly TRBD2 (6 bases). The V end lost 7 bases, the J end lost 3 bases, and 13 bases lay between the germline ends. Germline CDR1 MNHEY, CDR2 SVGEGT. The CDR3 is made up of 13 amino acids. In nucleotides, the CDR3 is TGTGCCAGCAACGGGGGTCTGGTCTACGAGCAGTACTTC. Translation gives CASNGGLVYEQYF.

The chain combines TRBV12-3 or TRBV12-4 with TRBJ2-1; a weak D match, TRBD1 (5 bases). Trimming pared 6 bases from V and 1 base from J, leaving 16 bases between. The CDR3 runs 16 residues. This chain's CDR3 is CASSARGGASYNEQFF. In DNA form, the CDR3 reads TGTGCCAGCAGCGCCCGAGGTGGGGCATCCTACAATGAGCAGTTCTTC.

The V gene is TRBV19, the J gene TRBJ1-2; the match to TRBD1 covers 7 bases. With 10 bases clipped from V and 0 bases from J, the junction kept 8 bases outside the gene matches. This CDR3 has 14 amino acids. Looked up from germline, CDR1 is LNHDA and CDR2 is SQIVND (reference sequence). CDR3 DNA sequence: TGTGCCACCCGACAGGGACACCCTAACTATGGCTACACCTTC. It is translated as CATRQGHPNYGYTF. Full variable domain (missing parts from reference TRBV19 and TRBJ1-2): DGGITQSPKYLFRKEGQNVTLSCEQNLNHDAMYWYRQDPGQGLRLIYYSQIVNDFQKGDIAEGYSVSREKKESFPLTVTSAQKNPTAFYLCATRQGHPNYGYTFGSGTRLTVV.

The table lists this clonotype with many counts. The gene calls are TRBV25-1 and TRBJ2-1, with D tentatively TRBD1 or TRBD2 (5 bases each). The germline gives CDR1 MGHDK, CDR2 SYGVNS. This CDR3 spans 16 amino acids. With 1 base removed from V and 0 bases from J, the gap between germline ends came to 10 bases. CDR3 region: CASSESWGSSYNEQFF. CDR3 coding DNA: TGTGCCAGCAGTGAATCCTGGGGGAGCTCCTACAATGAGCAGTTCTTC.

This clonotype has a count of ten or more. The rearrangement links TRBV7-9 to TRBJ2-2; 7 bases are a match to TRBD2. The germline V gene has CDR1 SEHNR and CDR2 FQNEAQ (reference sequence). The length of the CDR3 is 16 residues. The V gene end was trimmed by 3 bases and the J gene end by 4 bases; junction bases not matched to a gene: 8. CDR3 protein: CASSFLSERGTGELFF. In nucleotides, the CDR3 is TGTGCCAGCAGCTTCCTGTCTGAGCGGGGCACCGGGGAGCTGTTTTTT. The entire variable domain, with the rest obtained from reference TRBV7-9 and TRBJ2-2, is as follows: DTGVSQNPRHKITKRGQNVTFRCDPISEHNRLYWYRQTLGQGPEFLTYFQNEAQLEKSRLLSDRFSAERPKGSFSTLEIQRTEQGDSAMYLCASSFLSERGTGELFFGEGSRLTVL.

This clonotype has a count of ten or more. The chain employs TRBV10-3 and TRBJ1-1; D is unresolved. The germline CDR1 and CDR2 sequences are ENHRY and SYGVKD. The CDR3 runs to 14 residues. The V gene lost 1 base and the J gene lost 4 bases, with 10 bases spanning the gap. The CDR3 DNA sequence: TGTGCCATCAGTGAGTTACAGATCGGCACTGAAGCTTTCTTT. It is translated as CAISELQIGTEAFF.

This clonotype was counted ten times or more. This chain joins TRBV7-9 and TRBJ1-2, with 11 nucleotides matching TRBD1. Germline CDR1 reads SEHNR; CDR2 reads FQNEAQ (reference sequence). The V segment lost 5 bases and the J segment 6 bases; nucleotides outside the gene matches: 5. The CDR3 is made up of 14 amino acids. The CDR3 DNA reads TGTGCCAGCAGCACTGGACAGGGGGCTGATGGCTACACCTTC. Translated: CASSTGQGADGYTF.

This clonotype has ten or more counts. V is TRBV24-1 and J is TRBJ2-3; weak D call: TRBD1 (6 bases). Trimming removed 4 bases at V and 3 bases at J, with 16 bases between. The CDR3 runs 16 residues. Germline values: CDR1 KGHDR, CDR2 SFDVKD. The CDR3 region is CATSDPPGHGTDTQYF. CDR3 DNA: TGTGCCACCAGTGACCCCCCGGGACATGGAACAGATACGCAGTATTTT.

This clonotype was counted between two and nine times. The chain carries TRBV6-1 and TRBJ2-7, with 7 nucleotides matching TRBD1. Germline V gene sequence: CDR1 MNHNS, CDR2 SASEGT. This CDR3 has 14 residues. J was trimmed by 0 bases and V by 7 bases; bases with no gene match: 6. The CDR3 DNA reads TGTGCCAGCATCAGGGGGAAGAGCTCCTACGAGCAGTACTTC. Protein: CASIRGKSSYEQYF.

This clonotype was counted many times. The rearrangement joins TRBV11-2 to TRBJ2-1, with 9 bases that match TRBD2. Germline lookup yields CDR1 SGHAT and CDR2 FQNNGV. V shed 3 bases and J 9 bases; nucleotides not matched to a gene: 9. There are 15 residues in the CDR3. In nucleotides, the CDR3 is TGTGCCAGCAGCTTGGGGCGGGGGGGCTTAAGTGAGCAGTTCTTC. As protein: CASSLGRGGLSEQFF.

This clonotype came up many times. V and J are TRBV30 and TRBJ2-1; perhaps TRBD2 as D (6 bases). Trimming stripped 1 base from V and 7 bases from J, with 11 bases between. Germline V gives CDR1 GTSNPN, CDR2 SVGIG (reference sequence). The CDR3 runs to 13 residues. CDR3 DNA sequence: TGTGCCTGGAGTGGGCCAGGGAGGAATGAGCAGTTCTTC. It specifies CAWSGPGRNEQFF. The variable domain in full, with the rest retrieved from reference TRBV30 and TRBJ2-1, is SQTIHQWPATLVQPVGSPLSLECTVEGTSNPNLYWYRQAAGRGLQLLFYSVGIGQISSEVPQNLSASRPQDRQFILSSKKLLLSDSGFYLCAWSGPGRNEQFFGPGTRLTVL.

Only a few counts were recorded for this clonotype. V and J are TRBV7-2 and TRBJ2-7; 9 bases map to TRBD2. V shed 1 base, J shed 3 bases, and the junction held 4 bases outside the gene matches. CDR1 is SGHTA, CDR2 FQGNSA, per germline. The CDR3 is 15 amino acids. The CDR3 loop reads CASSLGISGGYEQYF. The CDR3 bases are TGTGCCAGCAGCTTAGGGATTAGCGGGGGCTACGAGCAGTACTTC.

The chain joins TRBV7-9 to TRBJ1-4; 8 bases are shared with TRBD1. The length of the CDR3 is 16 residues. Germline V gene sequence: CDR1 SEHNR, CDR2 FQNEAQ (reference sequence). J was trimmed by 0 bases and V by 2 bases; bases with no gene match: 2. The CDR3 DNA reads TGTGCCAGCAGCTTAACAGGGGGGGCAACTAATGAAAAACTGTTTTTT. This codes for CASSLTGGATNEKLFF.

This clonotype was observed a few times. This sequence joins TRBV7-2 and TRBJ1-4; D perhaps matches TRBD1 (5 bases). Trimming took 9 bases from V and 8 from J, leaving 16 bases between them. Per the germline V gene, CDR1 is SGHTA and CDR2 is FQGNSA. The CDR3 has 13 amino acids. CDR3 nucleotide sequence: TGTGCCAGTCAATCAGGGCCAAGGGAAAAACTGTTTTTT. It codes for CASQSGPREKLFF.

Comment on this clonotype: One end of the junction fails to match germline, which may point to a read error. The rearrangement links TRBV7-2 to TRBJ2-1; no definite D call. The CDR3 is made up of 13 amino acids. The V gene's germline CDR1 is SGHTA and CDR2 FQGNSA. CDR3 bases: TGTGTCAGCAGCCCCGCCCTAGGCCCTGAGCAGTTCTTC. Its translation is CVSSPALGPEQFF.

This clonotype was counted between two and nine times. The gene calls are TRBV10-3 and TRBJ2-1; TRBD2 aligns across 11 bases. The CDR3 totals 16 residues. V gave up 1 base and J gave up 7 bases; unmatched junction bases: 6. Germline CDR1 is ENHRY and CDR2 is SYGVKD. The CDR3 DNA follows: TGTGCCATCAGTGAGTTAGCGGGGGGGCTTTATAATGAGCAGTTCTTC. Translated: CAISELAGGLYNEQFF.

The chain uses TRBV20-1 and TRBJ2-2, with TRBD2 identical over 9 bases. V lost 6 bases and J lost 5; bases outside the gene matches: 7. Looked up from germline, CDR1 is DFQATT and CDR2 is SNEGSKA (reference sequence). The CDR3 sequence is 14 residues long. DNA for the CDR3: TGCAGTGCCCAGCGCGGGGGGGGTACCGGGGAGCTGTTTTTT. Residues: CSAQRGGGTGELFF.

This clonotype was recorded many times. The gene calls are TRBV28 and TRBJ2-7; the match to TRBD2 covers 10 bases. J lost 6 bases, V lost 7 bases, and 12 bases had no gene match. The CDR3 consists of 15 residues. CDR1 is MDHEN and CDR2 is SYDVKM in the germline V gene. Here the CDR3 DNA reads TGTGCCAGCAACCTTCCGGGACTAGCGTCTTCCGAGCAGTACTTC. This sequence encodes CASNLPGLASSEQYF.

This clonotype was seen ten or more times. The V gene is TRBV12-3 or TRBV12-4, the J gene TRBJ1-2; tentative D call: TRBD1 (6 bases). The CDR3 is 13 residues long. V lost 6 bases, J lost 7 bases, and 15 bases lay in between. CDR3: CASSPSRGVGYTF. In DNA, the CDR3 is TGTGCCAGCAGCCCCTCAAGGGGGGTTGGCTACACCTTC.

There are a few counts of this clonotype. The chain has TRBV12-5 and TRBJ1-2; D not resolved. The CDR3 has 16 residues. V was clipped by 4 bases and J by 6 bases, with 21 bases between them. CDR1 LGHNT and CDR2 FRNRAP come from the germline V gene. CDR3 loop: CASGWTREGPRDGYTF. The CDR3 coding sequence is TGTGCTAGTGGTTGGACCCGGGAGGGCCCCCGGGATGGCTACACCTTC.

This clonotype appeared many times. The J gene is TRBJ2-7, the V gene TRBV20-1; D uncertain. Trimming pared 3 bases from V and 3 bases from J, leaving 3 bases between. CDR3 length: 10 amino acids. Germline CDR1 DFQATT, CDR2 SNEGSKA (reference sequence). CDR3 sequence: CSASNYEQYF. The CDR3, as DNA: TGCAGTGCTAGTAACTACGAGCAGTACTTC.

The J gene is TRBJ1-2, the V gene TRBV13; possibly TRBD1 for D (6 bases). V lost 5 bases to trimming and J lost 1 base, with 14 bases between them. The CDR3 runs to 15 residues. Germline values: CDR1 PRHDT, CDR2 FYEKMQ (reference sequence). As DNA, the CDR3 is TGTGCCAGCAGCCCGATCAGGGGTCTTAACTATGGCTACACCTTC. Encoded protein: CASSPIRGLNYGYTF.